The 17 T cell receptor beta chains below were found in one sample sequenced in a study of PD-1 blockade in classical Hodgkin lymphoma. Sample time point: newly diagnosed, previously untreated cHL patient sample. Generated by immunoSEQ multiplex PCR, the TCRdb table keeps only in-frame clones and is missing some. The sample includes about 21,000 clones, about 94% of them seen just once. Material for sequencing was peripheral blood mononuclear cells (PBMCs). The receptor source for this set is a human donor with classical Hodgkin lymphoma.

The gene calls are TRBV10-1 and TRBJ2-3; perhaps TRBD1 as D (6 bases). The germline CDR1 and CDR2 sequences are WNHNN and SYGVQD (reference sequence). CDR3 length: 16 amino acids. V was cut by 0 bases and J by 0 bases, with 10 bases left in between. The CDR3 nucleotides are TGCGCCAGCAGTGAGTCCGCAGGGGCGAGCACAGATACGCAGTATTTT. This codes for CASSESAGASTDTQYF.

V and J are TRBV7-9 and TRBJ1-2; D is undetermined. Deletions cut 5 bases from V and 7 bases from J, with 11 bases between. This CDR3 is 12 amino acids long. Germline CDR1 SEHNR, CDR2 FQNEAQ (reference sequence). Here the CDR3 reads CASSPPSGGYTF. The CDR3 nucleotides read TGTGCCAGCAGCCCACCTTCTGGTGGCTACACCTTC. The entire variable domain, with the rest obtained from reference TRBV7-9 and TRBJ1-2, is as follows: DTGVSQNPRHKITKRGQNVTFRCDPISEHNRLYWYRQTLGQGPEFLTYFQNEAQLEKSRLLSDRFSAERPKGSFSTLEIQRTEQGDSAMYLCASSPPSGGYTFGSGTRLTVV.

The V and J genes are TRBV2 and TRBJ1-2; D ambiguous. Trimming pared 1 base from V and 0 bases from J, leaving 3 bases between. The CDR3 extends over 13 amino acids. Germline assignment: CDR1 SNHLY and CDR2 FYNNEI. Here the CDR3 reads CASSEGTNYGYTF. CDR3 coding DNA: TGTGCCAGCAGTGAAGGGACTAACTATGGCTACACCTTC.

CDR3 residues: CSESGGNYGYTF. The DNA for the CDR3 is TGCAGCGAGTCAGGAGGAAACTATGGCTACACCTTC. The rearrangement joins TRBV29-1 to TRBJ1-2; D call uncertain. Germline loops: CDR1 SQVTM, CDR2 ANQGSEA. The CDR3 sequence is 12 residues long. Trimming left V 7 bases short and J 2 bases short, with 11 bases between.

The chain couples TRBV4-3 to TRBJ2-2, with D uncertain. V was shortened by 4 bases and J by 4 bases, with 7 bases between the two germline ends. This CDR3 has 13 residues. The V gene's germline CDR1 is LGHNA and CDR2 YSLEER. CDR3 sequence reads: CASSPGGTGELFF. The CDR3 bases are TGCGCCAGCAGCCCGGGCGGCACCGGGGAGCTGTTTTTT.

The chain recombines TRBV2 with TRBJ2-3; unclear D gene. CDR3 length: 12 amino acids. Germline V gives CDR1 SNHLY, CDR2 FYNNEI. V lost 7 bases, J lost 5 bases, and 10 bases lay in between. The CDR3 loop is CASTLFRDTQYF. DNA of the CDR3: TGTGCCAGCACCCTATTCAGAGATACGCAGTATTTT.

This chain joins TRBV28 and TRBJ1-2; maybe TRBD1 (5 bases). Trimming removed 3 bases at V and 7 bases at J, with 9 bases between. This CDR3 has 12 residues. CDR1 and CDR2 from the germline V gene are MDHEN and SYDVKM. In DNA, the CDR3 is TGTGCCAGCAGTTTGTATCAGGGTGGCTACACCTTC. This gives the protein CASSLYQGGYTF.

The CDR3: CASSRPGQVYQETQYF. CDR3 coding DNA: TGTGCCAGCAGCCGCCCGGGACAGGTTTACCAAGAGACCCAGTACTTC. The chain recombines TRBV7-9 with TRBJ2-5; 8 bases map to TRBD1. Trimming took 5 bases from V and 0 from J; bases not matched to a gene: 8. CDR1 is SEHNR and CDR2 is FQNEAQ in the germline V gene (reference sequence). The CDR3 has 16 amino acids.

The V call is TRBV6-5, the J call TRBJ2-1; D perhaps matches TRBD1 (6 bases). This CDR3 has 15 residues. The V gene's germline CDR1 is MNHEY and CDR2 SVGAGI. V was cut by 2 bases and J by 2 bases, with 10 bases left in between. CDR3: CASSYGDTAYNEQFF. CDR3 bases: TGTGCCAGCAGTTACGGGGACACCGCCTACAATGAGCAGTTCTTC.

The chain employs TRBV9 and TRBJ2-7, with D perhaps matching TRBD1 (6 bases). The CDR3 is 14 amino acids. The germline CDR1 and CDR2 sequences are SGDLS and YYNGEE. Trimming shortened V by 0 bases and J by 2 bases, and 9 bases separated the two germline ends. The CDR3 nucleotides read TGTGCCAGCAGCGTAGCCACAGGGCCCTACGAGCAGTACTTC. It translates to CASSVATGPYEQYF.

The chain links TRBV15 to TRBJ2-2, with D tentatively TRBD2 (6 bases). CDR1 and CDR2 (germline): LNHNV, YYDKDF (reference sequence). The CDR3 sequence is 17 residues long. Trimming removed 2 bases at V and 2 bases at J, with 15 bases between. CDR3 sequence: CATSRSTSMVNTGELFF. As DNA, the CDR3 is TGTGCCACCAGCAGATCGACTAGTATGGTAAACACCGGGGAGCTGTTTTTT.

The chain links TRBV19 to TRBJ1-2; a weak D match, TRBD1 (5 bases). The CDR3 runs to 14 residues. Deletions cut 3 bases from V and 4 bases from J, with 12 bases between. In germline, CDR1 is LNHDA, CDR2 SQIVND (reference sequence). CDR3 in DNA: TGTGCCAGTAGTATTCGGACACTGGCCTATGGCTACACCTTC. Translating gives CASSIRTLAYGYTF.

This chain connects TRBV6-1 to TRBJ1-1; TRBD1 matches 10 bases. The CDR3 is 17 residues long. Germline V lookup: CDR1 MNHNS, CDR2 SASEGT. V gave up 2 bases and J gave up 1 base; unmatched junction bases: 7. This CDR3 is CASSENPGQGTNTEAFF. DNA of the CDR3: TGTGCCAGCAGTGAAAATCCGGGACAGGGGACGAACACTGAAGCTTTCTTT.

This chain links TRBV7-2 with TRBJ2-2; no reliable D call. Per the germline V gene, CDR1 is SGHTA and CDR2 is FQGNSA. Trimming took 2 bases from V and 4 from J, leaving 8 bases between them. This CDR3 has 14 amino acids. As DNA, the CDR3 is TGTGCCAGCAGCTTAATGGCGAGCACCGGGGAGCTGTTTTTT. Residues: CASSLMASTGELFF.

The chain has TRBV19 and TRBJ2-1; 7 bases line up with TRBD2. The CDR3 runs 13 residues. Germline values: CDR1 LNHDA, CDR2 SQIVND (reference sequence). The trim removed 5 bases at V and 10 bases at J, leaving 8 bases unmatched. For the CDR3, the DNA is TGTGCCAGTAGTCGGGGGATGCGGGAGGAGCAGTTCTTC. Translation gives CASSRGMREEQFF.

The gene calls are TRBV7-8 and TRBJ2-4; 14 bases agree with TRBD2. The J segment lost 2 bases and the V segment lost 3 bases, leaving 6 bases of the junction unmatched. Germline loops: CDR1 SGHVS, CDR2 FQNEAQ. The CDR3 extends over 18 amino acids. The CDR3 reads CASSFFRLAGGPKNIQYF. CDR3 nucleotide sequence: TGTGCCAGCAGCTTTTTCAGACTAGCGGGGGGGCCCAAAAACATTCAGTACTTC.

The gene calls are TRBV5-6 and TRBJ2-5; D unclear. This CDR3 comprises 12 residues. The germline V and J ends were trimmed by 0 bases and 5 bases, with 5 bases remaining between them. From germline, CDR1 is SGHDT and CDR2 YYEEEE. This CDR3 reads CASSLGTETQYF. The CDR3 coding sequence is TGTGCCAGCAGCTTGGGGACGGAGACCCAGTACTTC.